The TCR beta chain described here comes from a study of T cells in narcolepsy. The wider study: Enrolled donors included narcolepsy type 1 or type 2 patients and healthy controls. General study points: Autoreactive clonotypes reportedly recurred in blood of same and different patients, not controls. HCRT-specific and TRIB2-specific autoreactive clonotypes appeared among same-patient CSF and blood CD4+ clonotypes. No autoreactive T cell clone sequences appeared in some memory CD4+ repertoires.

The V gene lost 6 bases and the J gene lost 2 bases, with 13 bases spanning the gap. CDR3 length: 13 residues. The germline V gene has CDR1 SQVTM and CDR2 ANQGSEA. Only in-frame clones appear in the TCRdb table, and some are missing; sequencing was by immunoSEQ multiplex PCR. The sample contains around 32,000 clones, roughly four fifths of which appear only once. Concerning this clone itself: Its antigen remains unidentified.

The rearrangement joins TRBV29-1 to TRBJ1-1, with D maybe TRBD1 (5 bases). The material sequenced was memory (CD45RA-) CD4+ T cells from blood. This clonotype was obtained from a human donor in good health. The CDR3 DNA is TGCAGCGTCGGTCGGGGGAGAAACACTGAAGCTTTCTTT. It translates to CSVGRGRNTEAFF.